Below, 7 T cell receptor beta chains from the same sample are listed, as sequenced in a study of T cells in Graves' hyperthyroidism and ophthalmopathy (dated by TCRdb to about 2019). Receptor amplification or capture employed multiplex PCR. Sequencer: Illumina HiSeq 2000. TCR beta CDR3 regions were amplified from RNA transcripts. For the first round of RT-PCR on the TCR CDR3, the HTBI primer set was used together with the Qiagen OneStep RT-PCR kit. TCRdb cleaned the public reads at Q25 with fastp, built clones with MiXCR and kept in-frame beta chains. Here each entry gathers all rows of one CDR3 protein and keeps the most common genes and DNA. This sample has under 250,000 distinct CDR3 sequences in its table, and around 25% of those were observed once. Under 40% of the sample comes from the top ten. The sample comprised blood. Receptor source: a woman between 35 and 50 years old with Graves' ophthalmopathy.

This clonotype has ten or more counts. The chain recombines TRBV6-1 with TRBJ2-7; D is unclear. Trimming took off 4 bases at V and 2 bases at J, with 9 bases between the two ends. CDR3 length: 13 amino acids. Germline V gene sequence: CDR1 MNHNS, CDR2 SASEGT. CDR3 loop: CASSVGATYEQYF. The DNA for the CDR3 is TGTGCCAGCAGTGTTGGAGCTACCTACGAGCAGTACTTC.

At least ten counts were recorded for this clonotype. The chain recombines TRBV18 with TRBJ2-5; D is ambiguous. Between the trimmed V and J ends, which lost 1 base and 0 bases, there was a span of 12 bases. Germline CDR1 KGHSH, CDR2 LQKENI. This CDR3 comprises 16 residues. The CDR3 loop reads CASSPRHGVYQETQYF. For the CDR3, the DNA is TGTGCCAGCTCACCACGGCATGGGGTGTACCAAGAGACCCAGTACTTC. Full variable domain (outside the CDR3, taken from reference TRBV18 and TRBJ2-5): NAGVMQNPRHLVRRRGQEARLRCSPMKGHSHVYWYRQLPEEGLKFMVYLQKENIIDESGMPKERFSAEFPKEGPSILRIQQVVRGDSAAYFCASSPRHGVYQETQYFGPGTRLLVL.

The CDR3 coding sequence is TGTGCCAGCAGCTGGGGGCAGGGAATTGGCTACGAGCAGTACTTC. Its protein product is CASSWGQGIGYEQYF. This chain uses TRBV12-3 or TRBV12-4 with TRBJ2-7, with D perhaps TRBD1 (6 bases). CDR3 length equals 15 residues. With 6 bases removed from V and 3 bases from J, the gap between germline ends came to 18 bases.

This clonotype was counted many times. The chain employs TRBV6-2 or TRBV6-3 and TRBJ1-1; TRBD1 might be the D (5 bases). Trimming removed 2 bases from V and 2 bases from J, with 9 bases in between. This CDR3 has 14 residues. Per the germline V gene, CDR1 is MNHEY and CDR2 is SVGEGT. CDR3 sequence reads: CASSYGGDNTEAFF. For the CDR3, the DNA is TGTGCCAGCAGTTACGGTGGGGACAACACTGAAGCTTTCTTT.

This clonotype was observed many times. V is TRBV19 and J is TRBJ2-2; D is undetermined. Germline V gene sequence: CDR1 LNHDA, CDR2 SQIVND (reference sequence). This CDR3 contains 11 residues. The ends were cut back, 9 bases at V and 7 bases at J, with 9 bases in the middle. The CDR3 is CASSWRGELFF. CDR3 in DNA: TGTGCCAGCAGCTGGCGCGGGGAGCTGTTTTTT. Drawing the rest from reference TRBV19 and TRBJ2-2, the complete variable domain is DGGITQSPKYLFRKEGQNVTLSCEQNLNHDAMYWYRQDPGQGLRLIYYSQIVNDFQKGDIAEGYSVSREKKESFPLTVTSAQKNPTAFYLCASSWRGELFFGEGSRLTVL.

This clonotype was observed at least ten times. This chain links TRBV9 with TRBJ2-5; 8 nucleotides match TRBD1. Losses at the gene ends were 3 bases for V and 3 bases for J; bases not matched to a gene: 13. The CDR3 length is 17 residues. Per the germline V gene, CDR1 is SGDLS and CDR2 is YYNGEE. The CDR3 region is CASSGGLSGGKKETQYF. Here the CDR3 DNA reads TGTGCCAGCAGCGGAGGACTTTCAGGGGGCAAAAAAGAGACCCAGTACTTC.

In its sample, this clonotype was seen many times. V gene TRBV9 combines with J gene TRBJ2-7, with D possibly being TRBD2 (6 bases). CDR1 and CDR2 from the germline V gene are SGDLS and YYNGEE. The CDR3 is 14 amino acids. V was trimmed by 3 bases and J by 5 bases, leaving 15 bases between them. CDR3 DNA: TGTGCCAGCAGCGCGCGTCGGGAGTCTGACGAGCAGTACTTC. Protein: CASSARRESDEQYF.